This T cell receptor beta chain came from a study of blood T cell repertoires in COVID-19. Whole-study context: Acute and convalescent COVID-19 specimens originated in the United States, Italy and Spain. T cells, B-cell-depleted T cells, or PBMCs provided the cDNA or gDNA that served as material.

This CDR3 has 17 amino acids. The germline gives CDR1 PRHDT, CDR2 FYEKMQ (reference sequence). The trim removed 5 bases at V and 1 base at J, leaving 9 bases unmatched. Study processing details: Reference gene primers were amplified, and this amplification served to estimate nucleated cell counts. Sequencing used immunoSEQ multiplex PCR; TCRdb keeps in-frame clones, though not all of them. V and J calls and clone size are given by that table; D and trimming were obtained from the DNA. The data contain about 41,000 clones, 87% of them singletons. The rearrangement joins TRBV13 to TRBJ1-1, with 11 bases fitting TRBD1. The sequencing sample was made of peripheral blood. The TCR sequence derives from a man in his fifties or sixties with acute or convalescent COVID-19. The CDR3 nucleotides are TGTGCCAGCAGCACAGGACAGGGGGCTTGGGGGAACACTGAAGCTTTCTTT. This codes for CASSTGQGAWGNTEAFF.